The clone carrying this T cell receptor (beta chain) was detected a few times. Its antigen is unknown. The primer mix had 60 Vbeta and 13 Jbeta primers. Measured with immunoSEQ multiplex PCR; TCRdb has only the in-frame clones, and not every one. The data contain about 55,000 clones, about four fifths of them singletons. The CDR3 runs 16 residues. Germline loops: CDR1 SGHTA, CDR2 FQGTGA. Losses at the gene ends were 5 bases for V and 7 bases for J; bases not matched to a gene: 11. The sample originates from a study of cytomegalovirus exposure and HLA in healthy donors. Donors showed nominal health when sampled, although they likely had unrecorded immune exposures. Overall study findings and caveats: Reports showed the classifier diagnosing cytomegalovirus status with high specificity and sensitivity. With later analysis, a missense DCLRE1C variant became linked to TCR beta V- and J-gene trimming.

The rearrangement links TRBV7-3 to TRBJ2-1; 10 bases are a match to TRBD2. The receptor was isolated from a female donor in good health and CMV-seronegative. Sequenced sample: PBMCs. The CDR3 DNA follows: TGTGCCAGCAGCCACCAGAGCGGGGGGGCCATAAATGAGCAGTTCTTC. Translated, it gives CASSHQSGGAINEQFF. Full variable domain (missing parts from reference TRBV7-3 and TRBJ2-1): GAGVSQTPSNKVTEKGKYVELRCDPISGHTALYWYRQSLGQGPEFLIYFQGTGAADDSGLPNDRFFAVRPEGSVSTLKIQRTERGDSAVYLCASSHQSGGAINEQFFGPGTRLTVL.